This T cell receptor (beta chain) was profiled in a study of human T cells and chemical hapten exposure. TCRdb re-called the RACE reads with MiXCR, one entry per CDR3 protein. There are fewer than 300,000 distinct CDR3 sequences in the sample; roughly 7.7% occur only once, and roughly 1.2% lies in the top ten. Germline V lookup: CDR1 SGHTA, CDR2 FQGNSA. The CDR3 is 13 residues long. The V gene lost 2 bases and the J gene lost 5 bases, with 9 bases spanning the gap. This clonotype was picked up a small number of times. Its antigen remains unknown. Study-wide points: Significantly more large CDR3 similarity clusters were formed by expanded TCRs than by controls.

Time point meaning: pre-sensitization, week 0. Sample treatment: therapeutic diphenylcyclopropenone sensitization with weekly scalp DPC. The specimen was whole blood, collected in connection with sensitization to the hapten diphenylcyclopropenone (DPC). The chain uses TRBV7-2 and TRBJ1-1; D remains unclear. This receptor was obtained from a man between 18 and 29 years old with alopecia areata. Some clones in this sample may be carry-over from other donors' samples. The CDR3 loop is CASSLSDETEAFF. In DNA form, the CDR3 reads TGTGCCAGCAGCTTATCGGACGAGACTGAAGCTTTCTTT.